A selection of T cell receptor beta chains follows, all from one sample in a study of regulatory T cells in long-lasting Graves disease. TCRdb passed the multiplex PCR reads through MiXCR, listing each CDR3 protein once. Here the sample spans 350,000 to 500,000 distinct CDR3 sequences, approximately 22% being singletons. Material: peripheral blood mononuclear cells (PBMCs), obtained when the disease was refractory, from a patient treated with antithyroid drugs. The receptor set was obtained from a female donor with Graves disease. The CDR3 runs from the conserved cysteine through the conserved F or W. The D gene is left open where the match is weak. Rows may omit the clone size; those that give it use once, few, many or a size class.

V gene	clone size	D gene	J gene	CDR3 DNA	CDR3 protein
TRBV11-2	many	-	TRBJ1-6	TGTGCCAGCAGCTTAGTCAGGGGATTTTCACCCCTCCACTTT	CASSLVRGFSPLHF
TRBV6-1	-	-	TRBJ2-7	TGTGCCAGCAGTATCGGCGTAGCCTACGAGCAGTACTTC	CASSIGVAYEQYF
TRBV13	once	TRBD2	TRBJ2-1	TGTGCCAGCAGCTCCACTAGCGGGAGTGACAATGAGCAGTTCTTC	CASSSTSGSDNEQFF
TRBV3-1	many	-	TRBJ1-4	TGTGCCAGCAGCCATTCGGACAGCCATAATGAAAAACTGTTTTTT	CASSHSDSHNEKLFF
TRBV24-1	many	TRBD1	TRBJ2-5	TGTGCCACCAGTGATCTGGGACAGGAAAAAGAGACCCAGTACTTC	CATSDLGQEKETQYF
TRBV4-1	few	TRBD2	TRBJ2-7	TGCGCCAGCAGCCAGACTCTAGCGGGAGGCCAACCTTCCTACGAGCAGTACTTC	CASSQTLAGGQPSYEQYF
TRBV28	many	-	TRBJ2-5	TGTGCCAGCAGGCCCCTCGGACGGGACGGTGTGAAGACCCAGTACTTC	CASRPLGRDGVKTQYF
TRBV20-1	many	TRBD1	TRBJ1-5	TGCAGTGCACATGGGACAGGGTATGATCAGCCCCAGCATTTT	CSAHGTGYDQPQHF
TRBV11-2	many	-	TRBJ2-2	TGTGCCAGCAGCGAACGTGGGGGCGTTGGTCCCGGGGAGCTGTTTTTT	CASSERGGVGPGELFF
TRBV12-3/TRBV12-4	-	TRBD1	TRBJ1-3	TGTGCCAGCAGCGTAGGGACAGGGGCTGGAAACACCATATATTTT	CASSVGTGAGNTIYF
TRBV15	many	-	TRBJ1-1	TGTGCCACCAGGAGAATAGGGGGGCTGGGGACTGAAGCTTTCTTT	CATRRIGGLGTEAFF
TRBV7-2	-	TRBD2	TRBJ2-3	TGTGCCAGCAGCGCGTTAGCGGGAGGTCCAGATACGCAGTATTTT	CASSALAGGPDTQYF
TRBV29-1	many	TRBD2	TRBJ2-7	TGCAGCGTTGGGACTAGCGGGAGAGACTACGAGCAGTACTTC	CSVGTSGRDYEQYF
TRBV20-1	-	-	TRBJ2-7	TGCAGTGCTCAGGTCCACTACGAGCAGTACTTC	CSAQVHYEQYF
TRBV6-1	many	-	TRBJ2-7	TGTGCCAGCAGCAAGAGAGGGGTACAGCGGCGCGAGCAGTACTTC	CASSKRGVQRREQYF
TRBV4-2	few	TRBD2	TRBJ2-7	TGTGCCAGCAGCCACGAGGGACTAGCGGGAACCCCCGAGCAGTACTTC	CASSHEGLAGTPEQYF
TRBV2	many	-	TRBJ2-3	TGTGCCAGCAGTGCCGGGGATACGCAGTATTTT	CASSAGDTQYF
TRBV6-1	-	-	TRBJ2-5	TGTGCCAGCAGTAGGGAGGTCGGAGAGACCCAGTACTTC	CASSREVGETQYF
TRBV2	-	-	TRBJ1-1	TGTGCCAGCAGTGGGGGAGCGGACACTGAAGCTTTCTTT	CASSGGADTEAFF
TRBV15	-	-	TRBJ2-7	TGTGCCACCAGCAGCTTAGTACAAGGAGCCTACGAGCAGTACTTC	CATSSLVQGAYEQYF
TRBV29-1	-	-	TRBJ1-3	TGCAGCGTTGAGGCTCGGGTCGGAAACACCATATATTTT	CSVEARVGNTIYF
TRBV5-1	-	-	TRBJ1-1	TGCGCCAGCAGCTTGGGACGGGGGTTTTCTAACACTGAAGCTTTCTTT	CASSLGRGFSNTEAFF
TRBV19	many	-	TRBJ1-5	TGTGCCAGTAGGGAATCCGACACCAGCAATCAGCCCCAGCATTTT	CASRESDTSNQPQHF
TRBV29-1	many	-	TRBJ1-1	TGCAGCGTTGAAGAAGGGAGTTACACTGAAGCTTTCTTT	CSVEEGSYTEAFF
TRBV12-3/TRBV12-4	many	-	TRBJ2-7	TGTGCCAGCAAGCCCGAGGGACTGGCGTACGAGCAGTACTTC	CASKPEGLAYEQYF